A few counts support the clone carrying this T cell receptor (beta chain). Original analysis: Reference gene primer amplification in the assay estimated nucleated cell counts. Measured with immunoSEQ multiplex PCR; TCRdb has only the in-frame clones, and not every one. V, J and clone size derive from that table, while D and trimming were established from the DNA sequence. The table has 130,000 to 150,000 clones, 81% seen once. The ends were cut back, 2 bases at V and 1 base at J, with 6 bases in the middle. The germline V gene has CDR1 SGHRS and CDR2 YFSETQ. This CDR3 has 13 residues. This sample was taken from a study of blood T cell repertoires in COVID-19. The wider study: Donors in the United States, Italy and Spain gave samples during acute or convalescent COVID-19. T cells, B-cell-depleted T cells, or PBMCs supplied cDNA or gDNA.

Input material: peripheral blood. This chain uses TRBV5-1 with TRBJ1-1; D is perhaps TRBD1 (5 bases). The source of this sequence is a human donor with acute or convalescent COVID-19. The donor label of this sample is uncertain. CDR3 DNA sequence: TGCGCCAGCAGCTTCCAGGGGAACACTGAAGCTTTCTTT. Translation gives CASSFQGNTEAFF.